One sample yielded the 19 T cell receptor beta chains listed below, sequenced in a study of blood T cell repertoires in COVID-19. Here immunoSEQ multiplex PCR was the method, and the copy in TCRdb shows in-frame clones only, minus some. This table holds 65,000 to 95,000 clones, around four fifths found once. Specimen: peripheral blood. These receptors originate from a man of 80 years or more with active or convalescent COVID-19.

V usage is TRBV6-4 and J usage is TRBJ1-5; D may be TRBD1 (5 bases). The CDR3 has 16 residues. Germline CDR1 is MRHNA and CDR2 is SNTAGT. V lost 5 bases, J lost 2 bases, and 16 bases lay in between. The CDR3, as DNA: TGTGCCAGCAGTCCCGAGGGGACTGTTGGCAATCAGCCCCAGCATTTT. It specifies CASSPEGTVGNQPQHF.

The J gene is TRBJ1-2, the V gene TRBV5-4; D gene unclear. V was trimmed by 1 base and J by 2 bases, leaving 9 bases between them. Germline lookup yields CDR1 SGHNT and CDR2 YYREEE (reference sequence). The CDR3 contains 14 residues. The CDR3 sequence: CASSLRLANYGYTF. CDR3 DNA: TGTGCCAGCAGCTTGAGACTCGCAAACTATGGCTACACCTTC. Looking up the rest from reference TRBV5-4 and TRBJ1-2 gives the full variable domain: ETGVTQSPTHLIKTRGQQVTLRCSSQSGHNTVSWYQQALGQGPQFIFQYYREEENGRGNFPPRFSGLQFPNYSSELNVNALELDDSALYLCASSLRLANYGYTFGSGTRLTVV.

The chain carries TRBV18 and TRBJ2-7; TRBD1 matches 12 bases. V dropped 3 bases and J dropped 7; count of bases not matched to a gene: 7. Germline loops: CDR1 KGHSH, CDR2 LQKENI. This CDR3 comprises 15 residues. The CDR3 reads CASSPMGQGAREQYV. The DNA for the CDR3 is TGTGCCAGCTCACCGATGGGACAGGGGGCGCGAGAGCAGTACGTC.

This chain joins TRBV2 and TRBJ1-2; D ambiguous. The CDR3 runs 14 residues. Germline V lookup: CDR1 SNHLY, CDR2 FYNNEI. The V and J ends lost 3 bases and 8 bases respectively, with 16 bases between them. CDR3 sequence: CASSERGDVEGYTF. In DNA form, the CDR3 reads TGTGCCAGCAGTGAGCGGGGAGATGTTGAAGGCTACACCTTC.

V and J are TRBV19 and TRBJ2-3; 13 bases line up with TRBD2. J was trimmed by 6 bases and V by 1 base; bases with no gene match: 4. The germline V gene has CDR1 LNHDA and CDR2 SQIVND (reference sequence). The CDR3 extends over 16 amino acids. For the CDR3, the DNA is TGTGCCAGTAGTATAGGGACTAGCGGGAGTTGGGATACGCAGTATTTT. This gives the protein CASSIGTSGSWDTQYF. Full variable domain (outside the CDR3, taken from reference TRBV19 and TRBJ2-3): DGGITQSPKYLFRKEGQNVTLSCEQNLNHDAMYWYRQDPGQGLRLIYYSQIVNDFQKGDIAEGYSVSREKKESFPLTVTSAQKNPTAFYLCASSIGTSGSWDTQYFGPGTRLTVL.

The table lists this clone with a few counts. This sequence joins TRBV5-6 and TRBJ1-2; TRBD1 matches 7 bases. V was pared by 4 bases and J by 4 bases, with 13 bases of the junction left unmatched. Germline CDR1 and CDR2: SGHDT and YYEEEE. The CDR3 runs to 16 residues. The CDR3 nucleotides are TGTGCCAGCAGCCTTCGTCGACAGGGATACTCCTATGGCTACACCTTC. Amino acid sequence: CASSLRRQGYSYGYTF.

The rearrangement joins TRBV4-2 to TRBJ1-2; 8 nucleotides line up with TRBD1. V lost 4 bases, J lost 0 bases, and 7 bases stayed unmatched. Per germline, CDR1 LGHNA and CDR2 YNFKEQ. The CDR3 sequence is 16 residues long. The CDR3: CASSPDRGRANYGYTF. The CDR3 nucleotides read TGTGCCAGCAGCCCTGACAGGGGCAGGGCTAACTATGGCTACACCTTC.

This clone came up once. The V call is TRBV18, the J call TRBJ1-6, with D unresolved. The CDR3 runs to 13 residues. Germline CDR1 reads KGHSH; CDR2 reads LQKENI. Trimming took off 3 bases at V and 8 bases at J, with 8 bases between the two ends. CDR3 region: CASSPDTDSPLHF. In DNA form, the CDR3 reads TGTGCCAGCTCACCCGACACTGATTCACCCCTCCACTTT.

V and J are TRBV5-6 and TRBJ1-1, with D hard to call. With 5 bases removed from V and 2 bases from J, the gap between germline ends came to 16 bases. Per germline, CDR1 SGHDT and CDR2 YYEEEE. CDR3 size: 15 residues. The CDR3 protein is CASRGPGEANTEAFF. In nucleotides, the CDR3 is TGTGCCAGCAGAGGGCCCGGGGAGGCCAACACTGAAGCTTTCTTT.

V usage is TRBV10-1 and J usage is TRBJ1-1; unclear D gene. CDR1 and CDR2 (germline): WNHNN, SYGVQD (reference sequence). CDR3 length equals 13 residues. The V end was cut by 7 bases, the J end by 0 bases, with 9 bases between. The DNA for the CDR3 is TGCGCCAGCACCGATACTTTGAACACTGAAGCTTTCTTT. Translated: CASTDTLNTEAFF.

The J gene is TRBJ2-1, the V gene TRBV7-8; unclear D gene. CDR1 and CDR2 from the germline V gene are SGHVS and FQNEAQ. Trimming cost V 5 bases and J 4 bases, with 12 bases left between them. The CDR3 runs 14 residues. The CDR3 protein is CASSPHEAYNEQFF. The DNA of the CDR3 is TGTGCCAGCAGCCCCCACGAGGCATACAATGAGCAGTTCTTC.

V is TRBV27 and J is TRBJ2-3, with TRBD2 matching over 10 bases. V lost 2 bases to trimming and J lost 7 bases; unmatched junction nucleotides: 9. Germline lookup yields CDR1 MNHEY and CDR2 SMNVEV (reference sequence). This CDR3 contains 16 residues. The CDR3, as DNA: TGTGCCAGCAGTTTAGCCAGCGGGAGGGCCTCGAATACGCAGTATTTT. Its translation is CASSLASGRASNTQYF.

This clone has just one count. This chain uses TRBV6-5 with TRBJ1-5, with TRBD1 matching over 8 bases. CDR1 is MNHEY and CDR2 is SVGAGI in the germline V gene. This CDR3 has 15 residues. The V gene end was trimmed by 6 bases and the J gene end by 4 bases; junction bases not matched to a gene: 8. CDR3 residues: CASRRAGGSNQPQHF. The CDR3 coding sequence is TGTGCCAGCAGAAGGGCAGGGGGCTCTAATCAGCCCCAGCATTTT.

This rearrangement joins TRBV5-1 to TRBJ1-6, with TRBD1 matching over 11 bases. V lost 0 bases and J lost 7; bases outside the gene matches: 0. Germline V lookup: CDR1 SGHRS, CDR2 YFSETQ. CDR3 size: 15 residues. This CDR3 reads CASSLGTGGNSPLHF. The CDR3 nucleotides read TGCGCCAGCAGCTTGGGGACAGGGGGCAATTCACCCCTCCACTTT.

This chain connects TRBV27 to TRBJ2-3, with TRBD2 identical over 11 bases. J gave up 0 bases and V 8 bases, and 13 bases lay outside the gene matches. Germline V lookup: CDR1 MNHEY, CDR2 SMNVEV (reference sequence). The CDR3 has 18 residues. The CDR3 is CASPSGMTSGASTDTQYF. The CDR3, as DNA: TGTGCCAGCCCCTCCGGGATGACTAGCGGGGCTAGCACAGATACGCAGTATTTT.

V and J are TRBV18 and TRBJ1-4; 8 bases map to TRBD1. CDR1 is KGHSH and CDR2 is LQKENI in the germline V gene. After removal of 2 bases from V and 7 bases from J, the junction contained 12 bases not matched to a gene. The CDR3 runs 17 residues. The CDR3 sequence is CASSPNIDQGAPEKLFF. The CDR3 region has the DNA TGTGCCAGCTCACCAAATATTGATCAGGGGGCACCTGAAAAACTGTTTTTT.

The gene calls are TRBV6-5 and TRBJ2-2; TRBD2 is a possible D gene (5 bases). Trimming shortened V by 6 bases and J by 5 bases, and 16 bases separated the two germline ends. Per germline, CDR1 MNHEY and CDR2 SVGAGI. This CDR3 has 15 amino acids. CDR3 protein: CASSPALASTGELFF. The CDR3 nucleotides read TGTGCCAGCAGCCCCGCCCTAGCCAGTACCGGGGAGCTGTTTTTT.

The chain recombines TRBV28 with TRBJ1-5, with D possibly TRBD1 on 6 matching bases. V was trimmed by 8 bases and J by 1 base, leaving 15 bases between them. This CDR3 spans 15 amino acids. The germline V gene encodes CDR1 MDHEN and CDR2 SYDVKM. The CDR3 bases are TGTGCCAGCTTTCAAGGGGGGGGAAGCAATCAGCCCCAGCATTTT. This gives the protein CASFQGGGSNQPQHF.

The chain is built from TRBV4-1 and TRBJ2-1; 8 positions agree with TRBD1. The germline gives CDR1 MGHRA, CDR2 YSYEKL. The CDR3 covers 18 residues. With 0 bases clipped from V and 4 bases from J, the junction kept 11 bases outside the gene matches. This CDR3 reads CASSQEVRRTGIYNEQFF. The CDR3 coding sequence is TGCGCCAGCAGCCAAGAAGTACGGAGGACAGGGATATACAATGAGCAGTTCTTC.